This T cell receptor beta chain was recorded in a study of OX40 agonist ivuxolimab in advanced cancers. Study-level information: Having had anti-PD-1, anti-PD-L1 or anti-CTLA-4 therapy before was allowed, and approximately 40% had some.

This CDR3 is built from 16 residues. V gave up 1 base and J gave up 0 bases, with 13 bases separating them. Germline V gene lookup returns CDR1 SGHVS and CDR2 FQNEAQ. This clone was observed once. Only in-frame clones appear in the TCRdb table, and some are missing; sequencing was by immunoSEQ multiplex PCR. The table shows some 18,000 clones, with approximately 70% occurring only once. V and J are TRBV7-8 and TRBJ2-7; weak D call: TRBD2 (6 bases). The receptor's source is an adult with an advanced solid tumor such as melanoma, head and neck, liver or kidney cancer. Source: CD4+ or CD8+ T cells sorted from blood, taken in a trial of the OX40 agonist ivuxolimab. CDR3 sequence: CASSLGEGGFSYEQYF. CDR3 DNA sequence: TGTGCCAGCAGCTTAGGAGAAGGAGGGTTCTCCTACGAGCAGTACTTC.